The 32 T cell receptor beta chains presented below share a single source sample, sequenced in a study of regulatory T cells in long-lasting Graves disease. Libraries of TCR beta came from iRepertoire HTBI primers plus Arm-PCR of CDR3 regions. One entry per CDR3 protein, called by TCRdb with MiXCR from the multiplex PCR reads. The data contain fewer than 600,000 distinct CDR3 sequences, under 25% of them singletons. The time point is: persistent/refractory GD, antithyroid drugs over 5 years with positive TRAb. PBMCs were the source of the RNA used for TCR sequencing. Sequences were derived from peripheral blood mononuclear cells (PBMCs), sampled when the disease was refractory, from a patient treated with antithyroid drugs. These TCRs come from a female donor with Graves disease.

There are a few counts of this clonotype. J is TRBJ2-4 and V is TRBV12-3 or TRBV12-4; D may match TRBD1 or TRBD2 (5 bases each). The V gene lost 5 bases and the J gene lost 3 bases, with 14 bases spanning the gap. CDR3 length equals 15 residues. The CDR3 sequence is CASSPTRDVKNIQYF. CDR3 nucleotides: TGTGCCAGCAGTCCTACCAGGGACGTCAAAAACATTCAGTACTTC.

This clonotype has just a few counts. The V gene is TRBV30, the J gene TRBJ1-5; D gene ambiguous. Trimming removed 0 bases from V and 5 bases from J, with 5 bases in between. The CDR3 runs 12 residues. The germline V gene encodes CDR1 GTSNPN and CDR2 SVGIG (reference sequence). DNA for the CDR3: TGTGCCTGGAGTGTAGAAGATCAGCCCCAGCATTTT. It codes for CAWSVEDQPQHF.

This clonotype was seen more than once but under ten times. The chain is built from TRBV19 and TRBJ2-7; D might be TRBD2 (6 bases). The V end lost 0 bases, the J end lost 2 bases, and 11 bases lay between the germline ends. CDR1 LNHDA and CDR2 SQIVND come from the germline V gene (reference sequence). The CDR3 is 15 amino acids. The CDR3 DNA reads TGTGCCAGTAGTATAGAAATCCGGGGGACCTACGAGCAGTACTTC. Translating gives CASSIEIRGTYEQYF. Based on the CDR3 plus reference TRBV19 and TRBJ2-7, the full variable domain is DGGITQSPKYLFRKEGQNVTLSCEQNLNHDAMYWYRQDPGQGLRLIYYSQIVNDFQKGDIAEGYSVSREKKESFPLTVTSAQKNPTAFYLCASSIEIRGTYEQYFGPGTRLTVT.

This chain joins TRBV5-1 and TRBJ2-2; maybe TRBD1 (6 bases). The ends were cut back, 0 bases at V and 5 bases at J, with 11 bases in the middle. Looked up from germline, CDR1 is SGHRS and CDR2 is YFSETQ. CDR3 size: 15 residues. This CDR3 reads CASSLDRVETGELFF. Here the CDR3 DNA reads TGCGCCAGCAGCTTGGACAGGGTGGAAACCGGGGAGCTGTTTTTT.

This clonotype was picked up a small number of times. The CDR3 sequence: CASSSQGLANNEQFF. In nucleotides, the CDR3 is TGTGCCAGCAGCTCCCAAGGGTTAGCAAACAATGAGCAGTTCTTC. The genes are TRBV7-2 and TRBJ2-1; D is unclear. The CDR3 is made up of 15 amino acids. V was clipped by 4 bases and J by 5 bases, with 15 bases between them. The germline CDR1 and CDR2 sequences are SGHTA and FQGNSA.

Comments on this clonotype: Germline is not matched at one junction end, which may reflect a read error. The rearrangement joins TRBV5-5 to TRBJ1-2; maybe TRBD1 (5 bases). CDR1 is SGHKS, CDR2 YYEKEE, per germline (reference sequence). This CDR3 spans 14 amino acids. The CDR3 DNA sequence: TGTGCTAGCAGCCAAGCCAGGGCGCTCTATGGCTACACCTTC. Amino acids: CASSQARALYGYTF.

At least ten counts were recorded for this clonotype. This chain connects TRBV2 to TRBJ1-6; 7 bases line up with TRBD1. CDR3 length equals 14 residues. Germline V gene data show CDR1 as SNHLY and CDR2 as FYNNEI. J lost 15 bases, V lost 0 bases, and 8 bases had no gene match. The CDR3 sequence: CASSEARRTGYLHF. The CDR3 region has the DNA TGTGCCAGCAGTGAAGCGCGGAGGACAGGCTACCTCCACTTT.

This clonotype was detected many times. V is TRBV11-2 and J is TRBJ1-4, with a weak D call TRBD1 (5 bases). CDR3 size: 13 residues. CDR1 is SGHAT, CDR2 FQNNGV, per germline. With 4 bases removed from V and 5 bases from J, the gap between germline ends came to 8 bases. CDR3 in DNA: TGTGCCAGCAGCTCGTCAGGGAATGAAAAACTGTTTTTT. This codes for CASSSSGNEKLFF. Full variable domain (remainder filled in from reference TRBV11-2 and TRBJ1-4): EAGVAQSPRYKIIEKRQSVAFWCNPISGHATLYWYQQILGQGPKLLIQFQNNGVVDDSQLPKDRFSAERLKGVDSTLKIQPAKLEDSAVYLCASSSSGNEKLFFGSGTQLSVL.

This chain uses TRBV7-9 with TRBJ1-5; D perhaps matches TRBD1 (5 bases). Trimming took 4 bases from V and 6 from J, leaving 13 bases between them. Per germline, CDR1 SEHNR and CDR2 FQNEAQ (reference sequence). The length of the CDR3 is 14 residues. CDR3 in amino acids: CASSSTQGGQPQHF. Here the CDR3 DNA reads TGTGCCAGCAGCTCCACGCAGGGAGGTCAGCCCCAGCATTTT.

The chain links TRBV20-1 to TRBJ1-3; 8 nucleotides align to TRBD1. V dropped 6 bases and J dropped 0; count of bases not matched to a gene: 7. The germline CDR1 and CDR2 sequences are DFQATT and SNEGSKA (reference sequence). This CDR3 region has 15 residues. The CDR3 DNA follows: TGCAGTGCCCTGGGACAGGATAGCTCTGGAAACACCATATATTTT. This sequence encodes CSALGQDSSGNTIYF.

The chain combines TRBV12-3 or TRBV12-4 with TRBJ2-7; D is possibly TRBD2 (6 bases). The V gene lost 6 bases and the J gene lost 6 bases, with 12 bases spanning the gap. This CDR3 contains 12 residues. The CDR3 coding sequence is TGTGCCAGCAGCAGACTAGGGGCCGAGCAGTACTTC. As protein: CASSRLGAEQYF.

The sample holds a few counts of this clonotype. V gene TRBV28 combines with J gene TRBJ1-2, with 7 bases that match TRBD1. CDR1 is MDHEN, CDR2 SYDVKM, per germline. The V segment lost 6 bases and the J segment 5 bases; nucleotides outside the gene matches: 15. The CDR3 loop spans 16 amino acids. CDR3 bases: TGTGCCAGCAGAAAACGACAGGGTTCAGTCGGTTATGGCTACACCTTC. Its protein is CASRKRQGSVGYGYTF.

This clonotype was observed a handful of times. V and J are TRBV6-1 and TRBJ2-7, with D possibly TRBD2 on 6 matching bases. CDR3 size: 14 residues. In germline, CDR1 is MNHNS, CDR2 SASEGT. Trimming took 6 bases from V and 3 from J, leaving 15 bases between them. In DNA, the CDR3 is TGTGCCAGCAGGGATTATCTGGGGGGCTACGAGCAGTACTTC. It is translated as CASRDYLGGYEQYF.

There are many counts of this clonotype. V is TRBV28 and J is TRBJ1-2, with D tentatively TRBD1 (6 bases). This CDR3 contains 15 residues. CDR1 MDHEN and CDR2 SYDVKM come from the germline V gene. V lost 5 bases and J lost 6, with 19 bases in between. The CDR3 DNA follows: TGTGCCAGCAGTCCCTACCTTCACAGGGCGAATGGCTACACCTTC. This translates into CASSPYLHRANGYTF.

The chain recombines TRBV6-1 with TRBJ2-2, with unresolved D. CDR3 size: 12 residues. The V end was cut by 8 bases, the J end by 7 bases, with 11 bases between. From germline, CDR1 is MNHNS and CDR2 SASEGT. CDR3 sequence (DNA): TGTGCCAGCGCCGCGTCAAGCGGGGAGCTGTTTTTT. It is translated as CASAASSGELFF.

This clonotype has only a few counts. The junction departs from germline at one end; a sequencing error may be responsible. The chain uses TRBV13 and TRBJ2-7; 14 nucleotides align to TRBD2. The CDR3 is made up of 14 amino acids. Germline-derived CDR1 and CDR2 are PRHDT and FYEKMQ (reference sequence). The CDR3 bases are TGTGCCAGCACAAGGGGACTAGCGGGAGACGAGCAGCACTTC. Amino acid sequence: CASTRGLAGDEQHF.

This clonotype has only a few counts. The gene calls are TRBV5-1 and TRBJ2-7; maybe TRBD2 (6 bases). Between the trimmed V and J ends, which lost 0 bases and 6 bases, there was a span of 13 bases. Germline V gene sequence: CDR1 SGHRS, CDR2 YFSETQ. The CDR3 extends over 14 amino acids. CDR3 DNA: TGCGCCAGCAGCTTGGAAGGTGGGGGGACCGAGCAGTACTTC. Amino acid sequence: CASSLEGGGTEQYF.

V and J are TRBV29-1 and TRBJ1-1; D is possibly TRBD1 (6 bases). The V gene's germline CDR1 is SQVTM and CDR2 ANQGSEA. The CDR3 has 11 residues. The V end lost 1 base, the J end lost 10 bases, and 10 bases lay between the germline ends. The CDR3 here is CSVEAGGGAFF. Written as DNA, the CDR3 is TGCAGCGTTGAAGCGGGAGGGGGAGCTTTCTTT.

V and J are TRBV18 and TRBJ1-1; 7 nucleotides agree with TRBD1. This CDR3 contains 16 residues. Unmatched junction bases numbered 8, after V lost 0 bases and J lost 4 bases. The germline V gene has CDR1 KGHSH and CDR2 LQKENI. The CDR3 reads CASSPPYRGEGTEAFF. The CDR3 DNA reads as TGTGCCAGCTCACCACCTTACAGGGGAGAGGGCACTGAAGCTTTCTTT.

This clonotype was observed at least ten times. This chain uses TRBV6-1 with TRBJ1-5, with D maybe TRBD1 (5 bases). V gave up 8 bases and J gave up 0 bases, with 20 bases separating them. Germline V gene sequence: CDR1 MNHNS, CDR2 SASEGT. The CDR3 runs 17 residues. CDR3 DNA: TGTGCCAGCGTAACGGGGCAGGGCCCTTATAGCAATCAGCCCCAGCATTTT. Translating it yields CASVTGQGPYSNQPQHF.

This clonotype was counted between two and nine times. The chain joins TRBV20-1 to TRBJ1-1, with 8 bases fitting TRBD1. CDR1 is DFQATT and CDR2 is SNEGSKA in the germline V gene (reference sequence). J was trimmed by 5 bases and V by 6 bases; bases with no gene match: 8. The CDR3 has 13 amino acids. The CDR3 bases are TGCAGTGCCTTCGGACAGGGAAGGACTGAAGCTTTCTTT. It is translated as CSAFGQGRTEAFF.

At least ten counts were recorded for this clonotype. The chain couples TRBV7-3 to TRBJ2-5; no firm D call. CDR3 length equals 14 residues. In germline, CDR1 is SGHTA, CDR2 FQGTGA. Trimming shortened V by 1 base and J by 2 bases, and 8 bases separated the two germline ends. CDR3 residues: CASSLNGGQETQYF. Written as DNA, the CDR3 is TGTGCCAGCAGCTTAAATGGCGGACAAGAGACCCAGTACTTC. Drawing the rest from reference TRBV7-3 and TRBJ2-5, the complete variable domain is GAGVSQTPSNKVTEKGKYVELRCDPISGHTALYWYRQSLGQGPEFLIYFQGTGAADDSGLPNDRFFAVRPEGSVSTLKIQRTERGDSAVYLCASSLNGGQETQYFGPGTRLLVL.

This clonotype came up a few times. V gene TRBV7-2 combines with J gene TRBJ2-5, with TRBD2 matching over 15 bases. V dropped 5 bases and J dropped 0; count of bases not matched to a gene: 10. Per the germline V gene, CDR1 is SGHTA and CDR2 is FQGNSA. The length of the CDR3 is 19 residues. The CDR3 DNA sequence: TGTGCCAGCAGCCTCGGGACTAGCGGGGGGTTACGGTACCAAGAGACCCAGTACTTC. It specifies CASSLGTSGGLRYQETQYF.

V gene TRBV7-2 combines with J gene TRBJ1-4; D gene unclear. The V end was cut by 2 bases, the J end by 7 bases, with 23 bases between. The germline V gene encodes CDR1 SGHTA and CDR2 FQGNSA. There are 18 residues in the CDR3. CDR3 amino acids: CASSLRPVQSRLPEKLFF. Written as DNA, the CDR3 is TGTGCCAGCAGCTTAAGGCCTGTGCAGAGCCGCCTACCTGAAAAACTGTTTTTT.

The chain recombines TRBV11-1 with TRBJ1-2; no firm D call. Germline assignment: CDR1 SGHAT and CDR2 FQDESV (reference sequence). This CDR3 is built from 12 residues. V lost 4 bases and J 8 bases, leaving 11 bases between the germline ends. This CDR3 is CASSSIPRGYTF. For the CDR3, the DNA is TGTGCCAGCAGCTCAATACCGAGGGGCTACACCTTC.

A few counts support this clonotype. This rearrangement joins TRBV5-1 to TRBJ2-2; no definite D call. The CDR3 has 16 residues. The V gene's germline CDR1 is SGHRS and CDR2 YFSETQ. V lost 4 bases to trimming and J lost 1 base, with 14 bases between them. CDR3 sequence: CASSRLGGENTGELFF. CDR3 nucleotide sequence: TGCGCCAGCAGCCGCCTGGGCGGAGAGAACACCGGGGAGCTGTTTTTT.

This clonotype was picked up many times. CDR3 amino acids: CASSLTPGPYEQYF. In DNA, the CDR3 is TGTGCCAGCAGCTTAACCCCAGGGCCCTACGAGCAGTACTTC. The chain uses TRBV7-3 and TRBJ2-7; perhaps TRBD1 as D (5 bases). Germline-derived CDR1 and CDR2 are SGHTA and FQGTGA. Trimming took off 0 bases at V and 2 bases at J, with 8 bases between the two ends. This CDR3 region has 14 residues.

This clonotype showed up just a few times. The gene calls are TRBV18 and TRBJ1-1; D is unresolved. This CDR3 spans 11 amino acids. The germline CDR1 and CDR2 sequences are KGHSH and LQKENI. Trimming shortened V by 9 bases and J by 1 base, and 6 bases separated the two germline ends. As DNA, the CDR3 is TGTGCCAGTGAAACGAACACTGAAGCTTTCTTT. Protein: CASETNTEAFF. Together with reference TRBV18 and TRBJ1-1, the CDR3 gives the full variable domain: NAGVMQNPRHLVRRRGQEARLRCSPMKGHSHVYWYRQLPEEGLKFMVYLQKENIIDESGMPKERFSAEFPKEGPSILRIQQVVRGDSAAYFCASETNTEAFFGQGTRLTVV.

A note on this clonotype: A much larger clone is a single base away; this may be a read error. The chain links TRBV28 to TRBJ1-4; a possible D gene is TRBD1 (6 bases). The CDR3 runs 16 residues. Germline V gene lookup returns CDR1 MDHEN and CDR2 SYDVKM. CDR3 DNA sequence: TGTGCCAGCAGTTATGGGGGGGGGCTGACAATGAAAAAACTGGTTTTT. Protein product: CASSYGGGLTMKKLVF.

This clonotype was recorded at least ten times. The chain links TRBV5-1 to TRBJ1-2, with a possible D match to TRBD1 (5 bases). The CDR3 has 15 residues. V lost 2 bases, J lost 4 bases, and 15 bases lay in between. Germline loops: CDR1 SGHRS, CDR2 YFSETQ. The chain's CDR3 is CASSFPGLGGYGYTF. CDR3 nucleotide sequence: TGCGCCAGCAGCTTCCCTGGGCTGGGGGGCTATGGCTACACCTTC.

V and J are TRBV7-2 and TRBJ1-3; D call uncertain. CDR1 is SGHTA, CDR2 FQGNSA, per germline. This CDR3 has 16 amino acids. V lost 1 base and J lost 0, with 10 bases in between. DNA for the CDR3: TGTGCCAGCAGCTTAGACGTCCGCTCCTCTGGAAACACCATATATTTT. Translated: CASSLDVRSSGNTIYF.

This clonotype was observed many times. V gene TRBV5-1 combines with J gene TRBJ1-1, with 9 positions matching TRBD1. Trimming removed 3 bases from V and 4 bases from J; junction bases left unmatched: 10. The CDR3 has 16 residues. Germline V CDR1 and CDR2: SGHRS, YFSETQ. The DNA of the CDR3 is TGCGCCAGCAGCTGGCGCACAGGGGGCCAAGGCACTGAAGCTTTCTTT. Its translation: CASSWRTGGQGTEAFF.